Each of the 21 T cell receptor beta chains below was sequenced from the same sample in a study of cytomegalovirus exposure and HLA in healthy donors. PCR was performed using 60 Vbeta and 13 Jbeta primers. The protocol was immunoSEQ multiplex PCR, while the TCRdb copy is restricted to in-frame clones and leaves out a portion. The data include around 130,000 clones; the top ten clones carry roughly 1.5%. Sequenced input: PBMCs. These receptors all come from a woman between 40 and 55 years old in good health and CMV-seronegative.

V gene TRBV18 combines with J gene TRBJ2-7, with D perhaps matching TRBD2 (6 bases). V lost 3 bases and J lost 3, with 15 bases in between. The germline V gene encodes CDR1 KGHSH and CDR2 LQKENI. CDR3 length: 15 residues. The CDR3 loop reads CASSPRSGTYYEQYF. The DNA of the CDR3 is TGTGCCAGCTCACCTCGTTCCGGGACTTACTACGAGCAGTACTTC.

CDR3 bases: TGTGCCAGTAGTACTCCGGGGGGCACTGAAGCTTTCTTT. Its translation: CASSTPGGTEAFF. The chain links TRBV19 to TRBJ1-1; tentative D call: TRBD1 (5 bases). V lost 4 bases to trimming and J lost 4 bases, with 10 bases between them. This CDR3 has 13 residues. Germline-derived CDR1 and CDR2 are LNHDA and SQIVND (reference sequence).

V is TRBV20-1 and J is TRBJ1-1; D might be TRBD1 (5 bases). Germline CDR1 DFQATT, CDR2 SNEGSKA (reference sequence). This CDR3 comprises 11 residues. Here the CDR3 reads CRGLLNTEAFF. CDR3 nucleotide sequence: TGCAGGGGGCTCCTGAACACTGAAGCTTTCTTT.

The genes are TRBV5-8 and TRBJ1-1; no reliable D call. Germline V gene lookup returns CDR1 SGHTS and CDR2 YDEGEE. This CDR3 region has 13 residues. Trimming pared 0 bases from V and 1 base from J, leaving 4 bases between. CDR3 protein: CASSLGGNTEAFF. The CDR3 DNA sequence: TGTGCCAGCAGCTTGGGAGGGAACACTGAAGCTTTCTTT.

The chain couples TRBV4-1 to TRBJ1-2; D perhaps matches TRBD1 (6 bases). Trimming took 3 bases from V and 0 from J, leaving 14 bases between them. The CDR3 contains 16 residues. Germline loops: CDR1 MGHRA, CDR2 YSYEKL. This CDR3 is CASSQGDRSANYGYTF. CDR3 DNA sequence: TGCGCCAGCAGCCAGGGCGACAGGTCAGCTAACTATGGCTACACCTTC.

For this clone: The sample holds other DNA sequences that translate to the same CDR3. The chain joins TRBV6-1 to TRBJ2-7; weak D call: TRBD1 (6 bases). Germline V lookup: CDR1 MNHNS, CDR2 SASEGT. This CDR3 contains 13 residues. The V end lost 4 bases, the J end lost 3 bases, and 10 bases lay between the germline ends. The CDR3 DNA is TGTGCCAGCAGTGCCGAACAGGGCTACGAGCAGTACGTC. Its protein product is CASSAEQGYEQYV.

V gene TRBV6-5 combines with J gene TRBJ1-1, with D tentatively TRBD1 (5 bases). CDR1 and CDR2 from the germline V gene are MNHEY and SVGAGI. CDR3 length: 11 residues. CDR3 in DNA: TGTGCTACCGACCGGGGGGGTGAAGCTTTCTTT. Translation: CATDRGGEAFF.

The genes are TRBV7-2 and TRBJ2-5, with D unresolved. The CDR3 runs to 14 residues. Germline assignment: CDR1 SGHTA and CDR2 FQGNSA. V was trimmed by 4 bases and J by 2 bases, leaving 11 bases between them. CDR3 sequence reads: CASSSSWAQETQYF. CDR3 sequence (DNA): TGTGCCAGCAGCTCCTCATGGGCGCAAGAGACCCAGTACTTC.

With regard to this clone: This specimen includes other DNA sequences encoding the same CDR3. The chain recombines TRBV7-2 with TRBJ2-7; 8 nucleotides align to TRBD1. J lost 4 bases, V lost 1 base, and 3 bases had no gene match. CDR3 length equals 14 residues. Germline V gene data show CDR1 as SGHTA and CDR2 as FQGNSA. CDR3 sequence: CASSLGTGRYEQYF. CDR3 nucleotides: TGTGCCAGCAGCTTAGGGACAGGGCGGTACGAGCAGTACTTC.

The CDR3, as DNA: TGTGCCAGCAGCCAAGAGCGGGGGCGGGCGAACACTGAAGCTTTCTTT. The encoded protein is CASSQERGRANTEAFF. V usage is TRBV4-2 and J usage is TRBJ1-1; tentatively, D is TRBD1 (6 bases). Germline V gene data show CDR1 as LGHNA and CDR2 as YNFKEQ. Trimming removed 0 bases from V and 1 base from J, with 12 bases in between. This CDR3 has 16 residues.

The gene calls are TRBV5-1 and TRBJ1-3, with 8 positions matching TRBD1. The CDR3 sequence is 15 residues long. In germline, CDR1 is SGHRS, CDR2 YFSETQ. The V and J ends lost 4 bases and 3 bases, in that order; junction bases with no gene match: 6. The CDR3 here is CASSNDRGGGNTIYF. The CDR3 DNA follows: TGCGCCAGCAGCAACGACAGGGGCGGTGGAAACACCATATATTTT.

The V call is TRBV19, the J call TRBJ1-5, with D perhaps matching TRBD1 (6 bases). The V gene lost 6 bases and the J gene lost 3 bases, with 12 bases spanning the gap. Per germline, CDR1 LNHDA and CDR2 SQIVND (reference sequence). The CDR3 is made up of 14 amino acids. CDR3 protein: CASRPGHVNQPQHF. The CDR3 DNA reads TGTGCCAGTAGGCCGGGACATGTCAATCAGCCCCAGCATTTT.

The DNA for the CDR3 is TGTGCCAGCAGTTTGGACAGCGACTATGGCTACACCTTC. It encodes CASSLDSDYGYTF. The genes are TRBV28 and TRBJ1-2; D is perhaps TRBD1 (6 bases). This CDR3 is built from 13 residues. Trimming pared 3 bases from V and 3 bases from J, leaving 8 bases between. CDR1 MDHEN and CDR2 SYDVKM come from the germline V gene.

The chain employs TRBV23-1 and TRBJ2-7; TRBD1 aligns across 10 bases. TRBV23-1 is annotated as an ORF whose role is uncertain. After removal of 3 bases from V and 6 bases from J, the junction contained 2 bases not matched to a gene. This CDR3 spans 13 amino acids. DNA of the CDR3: TGCGCCAGCAGTCAGGGACAGGGGCCCGAGCAGTACGTC. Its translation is CASSQGQGPEQYV.

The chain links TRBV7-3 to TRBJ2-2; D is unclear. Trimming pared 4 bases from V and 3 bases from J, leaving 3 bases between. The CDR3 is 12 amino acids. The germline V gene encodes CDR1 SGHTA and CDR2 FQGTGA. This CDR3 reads CASSSYTGELFF. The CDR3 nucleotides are TGTGCCAGCAGCTCGTACACCGGGGAGCTGTTTTTT. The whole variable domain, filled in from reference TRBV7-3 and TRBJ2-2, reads GAGVSQTPSNKVTEKGKYVELRCDPISGHTALYWYRQSLGQGPEFLIYFQGTGAADDSGLPNDRFFAVRPEGSVSTLKIQRTERGDSAVYLCASSSYTGELFFGEGSRLTVL.

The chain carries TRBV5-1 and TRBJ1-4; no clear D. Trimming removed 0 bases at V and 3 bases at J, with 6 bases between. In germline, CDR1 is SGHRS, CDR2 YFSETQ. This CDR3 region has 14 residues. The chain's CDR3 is CASSLGSANEKLFF. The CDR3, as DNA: TGCGCCAGCAGCTTGGGTTCGGCTAATGAAAAACTGTTTTTT.

CDR3: CASSARGGLRNEQYF. The CDR3 DNA reads TGTGCCAGCAGCGCGAGGGGAGGACTGCGGAACGAGCAGTACTTC. The J gene is TRBJ2-7, the V gene TRBV5-4, with D maybe TRBD2 (6 bases). Trimming took off 4 bases at V and 5 bases at J, with 19 bases between the two ends. The germline gives CDR1 SGHNT, CDR2 YYREEE (reference sequence). The CDR3 has 15 amino acids. The complete variable domain, with remaining parts taken from reference TRBV5-4 and TRBJ2-7, reads ETGVTQSPTHLIKTRGQQVTLRCSSQSGHNTVSWYQQALGQGPQFIFQYYREEENGRGNFPPRFSGLQFPNYSSELNVNALELDDSALYLCASSARGGLRNEQYFGPGTRLTVT.

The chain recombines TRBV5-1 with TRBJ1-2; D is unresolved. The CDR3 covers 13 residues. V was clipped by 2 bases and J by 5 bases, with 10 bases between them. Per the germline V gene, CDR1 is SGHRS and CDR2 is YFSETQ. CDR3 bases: TGCGCCAGCAGCTTAAACAGTGCATATGGCTACACCTTC. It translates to CASSLNSAYGYTF.

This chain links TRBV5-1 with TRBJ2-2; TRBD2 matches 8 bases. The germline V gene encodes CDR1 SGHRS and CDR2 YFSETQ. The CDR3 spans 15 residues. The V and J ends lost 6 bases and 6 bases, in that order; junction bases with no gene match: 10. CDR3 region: CASTSRTSYPGELFF. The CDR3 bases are TGCGCCAGCACAAGCAGGACTAGCTACCCCGGGGAGCTGTTTTTT.

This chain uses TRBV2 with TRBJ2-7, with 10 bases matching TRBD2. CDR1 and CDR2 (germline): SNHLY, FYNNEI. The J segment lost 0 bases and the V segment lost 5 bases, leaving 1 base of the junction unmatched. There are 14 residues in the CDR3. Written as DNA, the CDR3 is TGTGCCAGCAGTCTAGCGGGGGTCTCCTACGAGCAGTACGTC. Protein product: CASSLAGVSYEQYV.

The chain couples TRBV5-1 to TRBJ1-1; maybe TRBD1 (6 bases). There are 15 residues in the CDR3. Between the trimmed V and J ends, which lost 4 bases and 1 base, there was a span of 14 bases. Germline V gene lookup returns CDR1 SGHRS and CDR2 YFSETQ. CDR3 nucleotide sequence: TGCGCCAGCAGCCGACAGCCGGGACAGAACACTGAAGCTTTCTTT. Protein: CASSRQPGQNTEAFF. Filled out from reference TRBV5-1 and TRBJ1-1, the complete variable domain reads KAGVTQTPRYLIKTRGQQVTLSCSPISGHRSVSWYQQTPGQGLQFLFEYFSETQRNKGNFPGRFSGRQFSNSRSEMNVSTLELGDSALYLCASSRQPGQNTEAFFGQGTRLTVV.